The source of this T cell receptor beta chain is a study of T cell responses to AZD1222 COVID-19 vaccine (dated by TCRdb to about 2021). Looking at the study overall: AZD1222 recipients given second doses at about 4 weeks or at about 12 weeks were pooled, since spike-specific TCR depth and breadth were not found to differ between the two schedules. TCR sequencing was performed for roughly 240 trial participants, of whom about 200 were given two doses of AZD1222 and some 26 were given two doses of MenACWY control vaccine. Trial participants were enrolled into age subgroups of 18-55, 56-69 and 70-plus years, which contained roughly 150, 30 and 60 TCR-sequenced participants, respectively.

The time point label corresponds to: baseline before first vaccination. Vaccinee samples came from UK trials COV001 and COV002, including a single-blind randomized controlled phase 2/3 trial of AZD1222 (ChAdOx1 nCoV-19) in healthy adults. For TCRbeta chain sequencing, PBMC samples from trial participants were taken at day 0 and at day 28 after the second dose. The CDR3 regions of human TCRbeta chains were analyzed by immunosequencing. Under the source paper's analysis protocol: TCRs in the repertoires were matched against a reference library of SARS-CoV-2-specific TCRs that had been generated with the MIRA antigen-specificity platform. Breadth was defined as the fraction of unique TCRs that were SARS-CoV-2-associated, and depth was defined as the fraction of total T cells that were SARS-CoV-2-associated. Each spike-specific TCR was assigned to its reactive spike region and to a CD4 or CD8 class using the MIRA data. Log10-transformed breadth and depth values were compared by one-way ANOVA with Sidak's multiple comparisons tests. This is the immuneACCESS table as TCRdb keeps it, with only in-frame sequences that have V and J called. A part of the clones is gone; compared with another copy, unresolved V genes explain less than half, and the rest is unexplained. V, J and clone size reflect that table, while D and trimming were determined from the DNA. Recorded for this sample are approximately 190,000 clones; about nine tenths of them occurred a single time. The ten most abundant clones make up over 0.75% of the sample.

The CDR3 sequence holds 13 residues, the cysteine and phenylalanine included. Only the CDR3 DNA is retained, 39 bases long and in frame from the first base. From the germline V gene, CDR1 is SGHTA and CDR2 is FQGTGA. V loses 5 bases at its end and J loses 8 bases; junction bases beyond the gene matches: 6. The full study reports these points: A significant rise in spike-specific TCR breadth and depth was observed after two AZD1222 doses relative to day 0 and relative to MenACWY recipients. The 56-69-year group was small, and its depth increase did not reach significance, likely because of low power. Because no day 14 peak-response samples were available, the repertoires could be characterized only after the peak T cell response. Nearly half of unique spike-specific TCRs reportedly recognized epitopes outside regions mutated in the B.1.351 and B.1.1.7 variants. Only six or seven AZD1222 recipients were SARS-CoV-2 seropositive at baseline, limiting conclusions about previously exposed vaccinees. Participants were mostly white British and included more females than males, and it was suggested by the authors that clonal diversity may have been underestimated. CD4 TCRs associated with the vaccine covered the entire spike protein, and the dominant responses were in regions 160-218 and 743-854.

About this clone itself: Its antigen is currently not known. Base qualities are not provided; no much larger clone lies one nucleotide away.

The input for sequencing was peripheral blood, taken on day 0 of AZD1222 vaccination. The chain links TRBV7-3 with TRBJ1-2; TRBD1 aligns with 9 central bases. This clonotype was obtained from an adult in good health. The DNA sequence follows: TGTGCCAGCAGCCCTGGGACAGGGCAGGGCTACACCTTC. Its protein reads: CASSPGTGQGYTF.